The text below deals with one TCR beta chain. Antigen unknown. This sample is drawn from a study of radiation and T cells in renal cell carcinoma. On the study more broadly: Nephrectomy followed 15 Gy stereotactic body radiation by 4 weeks.

Regarding the study as a whole: Top tumor clonotypes rose in blood 2 weeks post-radiation, then contracted. Without pretreatment biopsies, baseline tumor clonotype presence was undetermined.

Germline CDR1 is SGHNT and CDR2 is YENEEA. This CDR3 is 13 amino acids long. V lost 0 bases, J lost 5 bases, and 5 bases lay in between. Generated by immunoSEQ multiplex PCR, the TCRdb table keeps only in-frame clones and is missing some. The sample consists of 150,000 to 180,000 clones, approximately 86% of them appearing once. Time point defined: blood 2 weeks post-SBRT. Treatment defined: 15 Gy SBRT to primary tumor, nephrectomy 4 weeks later. After SBRT, blood was collected at 2 and 4 weeks, plus baseline. This chain joins TRBV11-3 and TRBJ2-1, with D unresolved. The sample was blood, taken from a patient whose treatment included radiotherapy and nephrectomy. The TCR comes from a woman between 45 and 60 years old with renal cell carcinoma. In nucleotides, the CDR3 is TGTGCCAGCAGCTTAGATGTAAACAATGAGCAGTTCTTC. Protein sequence: CASSLDVNNEQFF.